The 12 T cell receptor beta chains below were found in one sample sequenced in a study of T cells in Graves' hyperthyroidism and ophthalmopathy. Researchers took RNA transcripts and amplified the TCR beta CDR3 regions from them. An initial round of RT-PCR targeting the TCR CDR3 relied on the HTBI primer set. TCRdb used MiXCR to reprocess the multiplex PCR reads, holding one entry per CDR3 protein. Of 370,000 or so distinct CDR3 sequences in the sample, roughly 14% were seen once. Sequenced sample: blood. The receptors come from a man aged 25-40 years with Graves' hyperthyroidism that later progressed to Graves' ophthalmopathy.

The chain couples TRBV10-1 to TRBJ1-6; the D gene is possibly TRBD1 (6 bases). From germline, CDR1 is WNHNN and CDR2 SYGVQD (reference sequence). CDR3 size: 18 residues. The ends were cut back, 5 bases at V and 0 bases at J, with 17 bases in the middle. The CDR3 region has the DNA TGCGCCAGCAGTAGGGCAGGGGAAAAAAACTCCTATAATTCACCCCTCCACTTT. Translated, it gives CASSRAGEKNSYNSPLHF.

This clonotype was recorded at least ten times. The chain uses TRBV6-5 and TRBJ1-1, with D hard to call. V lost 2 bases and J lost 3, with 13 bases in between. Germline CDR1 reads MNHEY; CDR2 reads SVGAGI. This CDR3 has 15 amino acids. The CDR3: CASSYQGRSYTEAFF. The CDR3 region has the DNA TGTGCCAGCAGTTACCAAGGACGATCCTACACTGAAGCTTTCTTT.

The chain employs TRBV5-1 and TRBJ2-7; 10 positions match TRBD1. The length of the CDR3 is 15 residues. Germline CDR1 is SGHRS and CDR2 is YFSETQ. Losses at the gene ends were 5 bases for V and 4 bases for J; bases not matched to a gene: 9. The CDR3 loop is CASSSWDRGIYEQYF. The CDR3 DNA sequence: TGCGCCAGCAGTTCCTGGGACAGGGGAATATACGAGCAGTACTTC.

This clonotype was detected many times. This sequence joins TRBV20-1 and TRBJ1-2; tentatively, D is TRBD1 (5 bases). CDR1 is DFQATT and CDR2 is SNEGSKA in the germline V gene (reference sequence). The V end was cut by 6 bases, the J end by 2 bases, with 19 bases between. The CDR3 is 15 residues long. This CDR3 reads CSAELRTKTNYGYTF. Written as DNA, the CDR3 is TGCAGTGCCGAGCTGAGGACAAAGACCAACTATGGCTACACCTTC.

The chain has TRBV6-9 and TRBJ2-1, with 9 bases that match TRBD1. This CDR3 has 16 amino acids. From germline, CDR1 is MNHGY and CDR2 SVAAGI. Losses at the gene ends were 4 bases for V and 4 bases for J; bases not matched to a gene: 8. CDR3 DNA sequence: TGTGCCAGCAGTTCGGACAGGGGTCGGGGGTACAATGAGCAGTTCTTC. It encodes CASSSDRGRGYNEQFF.

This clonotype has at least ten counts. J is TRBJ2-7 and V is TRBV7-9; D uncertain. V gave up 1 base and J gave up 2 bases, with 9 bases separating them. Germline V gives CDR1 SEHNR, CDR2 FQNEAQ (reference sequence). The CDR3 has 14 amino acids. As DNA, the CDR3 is TGTGCCAGCAGCTTAGGTGATTTTACCTACGAGCAGTACTTC. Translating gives CASSLGDFTYEQYF.

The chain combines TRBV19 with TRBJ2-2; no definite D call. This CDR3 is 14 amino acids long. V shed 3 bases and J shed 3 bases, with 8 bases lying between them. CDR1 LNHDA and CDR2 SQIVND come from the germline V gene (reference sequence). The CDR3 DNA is TGTGCCAGTAGTATGGGCACCGACACCGGGGAGCTGTTTTTT. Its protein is CASSMGTDTGELFF.

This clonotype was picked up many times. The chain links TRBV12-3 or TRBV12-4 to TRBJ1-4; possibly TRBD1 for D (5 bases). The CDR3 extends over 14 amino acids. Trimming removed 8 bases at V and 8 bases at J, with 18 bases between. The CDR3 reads CASLPLGVAEKLFF. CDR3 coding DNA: TGTGCCAGCTTACCATTGGGGGTGGCAGAAAAACTGTTTTTT.

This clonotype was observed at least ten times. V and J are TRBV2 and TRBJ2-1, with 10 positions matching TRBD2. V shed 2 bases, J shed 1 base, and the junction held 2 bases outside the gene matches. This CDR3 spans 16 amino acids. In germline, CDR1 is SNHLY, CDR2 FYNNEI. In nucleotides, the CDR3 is TGTGCCAGCAGTGAATGGACTAGCGGTTCCTACAATGAGCAGTTCTTC. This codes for CASSEWTSGSYNEQFF.

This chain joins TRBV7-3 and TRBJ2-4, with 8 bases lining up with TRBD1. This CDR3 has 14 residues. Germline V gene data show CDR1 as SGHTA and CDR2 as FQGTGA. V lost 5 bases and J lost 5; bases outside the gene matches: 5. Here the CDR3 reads CASSQPDRENIQYF. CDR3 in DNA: TGTGCCAGCAGCCAACCGGACAGGGAAAACATTCAGTACTTC.

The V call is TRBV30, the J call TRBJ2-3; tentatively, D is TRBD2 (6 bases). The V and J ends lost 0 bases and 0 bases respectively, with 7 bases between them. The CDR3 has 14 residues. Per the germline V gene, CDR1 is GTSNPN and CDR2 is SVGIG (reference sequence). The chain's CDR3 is CAWSVRGSTDTQYF. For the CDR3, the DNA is TGTGCCTGGAGTGTTCGGGGGAGCACAGATACGCAGTATTTT.

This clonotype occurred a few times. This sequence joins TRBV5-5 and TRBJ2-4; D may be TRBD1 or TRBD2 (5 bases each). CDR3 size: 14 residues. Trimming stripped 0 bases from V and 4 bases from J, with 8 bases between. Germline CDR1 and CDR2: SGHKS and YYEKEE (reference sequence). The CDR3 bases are TGTGCCAGCAGCTTGGTCGGGGCTAAAAACATTCAGTACTTC. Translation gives CASSLVGAKNIQYF.